Listed below are T cell receptor beta chains from one sample, sequenced in a study of PD-L1 blockade in urothelial cancer. Clones were read by immunoSEQ multiplex PCR, and TCRdb kept only the in-frame ones, dropping some. In the table there are more than 35,000 clones, around 80% of which are singletons. Sequencing used PBMCs, obtained around atezolizumab (anti-PD-L1) treatment. These receptors were obtained from a man in his sixties with urothelial cancer. The CDR3 runs from the conserved cysteine through the conserved F or W. D genes are given only for firm matches. The listing skips clone size in some rows; elsewhere it reads once, few, many or a size class.

>-|TRBD2|TRBJ2-1|TRBV9
TGTGCCAGCAGCGTAAGCGGGAGGGCCAATACTGAGCAGTTCTTC
CASSVSGRANTEQFF
>once|-|TRBJ1-3|TRBV20-1
TGCAGTGCTCGGAGGGTAGACACCATATATTTT
CSARRVDTIYF
>-|TRBD1|TRBJ2-4|TRBV5-6
TGTGCCAGCAGCTCCACGCAGGGGGTAAACATTCAGTACTTC
CASSSTQGVNIQYF
>-|TRBD1|TRBJ1-5|TRBV2
TGTGCCAGCAGTGAAGCACGGACAGGGGCAAACAACCAGCCCCAGCATTTT
CASSEARTGANNQPQHF
>-|TRBD1|TRBJ1-4|TRBV7-9
TGTGCCAGCAGCCCCCGGACAGGGCGAGGTGAAAAACTGTTTTTT
CASSPRTGRGEKLFF
>-|-|TRBJ2-7|TRBV28
TGTGCCAGCAGTTTTTATGGAGTGGGAGCGAACGAGCAGTACTTC
CASSFYGVGANEQYF
>once|-|TRBJ2-7|TRBV19
TGTGCCAGTAGTATAAGGGGCTACTCCTACGAGCAGTACTTC
CASSIRGYSYEQYF
>few|TRBD2|TRBJ2-2|TRBV6-6
TGTGCCAGCAGCTCGACTAGCGCCGGGGAGCTGTTTTTT
CASSSTSAGELFF
>-|-|TRBJ2-7|TRBV5-1
TGCGCCAGCAGGCAGACTGGGGGAGGTTCGTACGAGCAGTACTTC
CASRQTGGGSYEQYF
>-|-|TRBJ2-4|TRBV5-1
TGCGCCAGCAGCTTGGCGGGGTTGAGCATTCAGTACTTC
CASSLAGLSIQYF
>-|TRBD2|TRBJ2-2|TRBV30
TGTGCCTGCCCCCCGGGACTAGCTCTCTGGGAGCTGTTTTTT
CACPPGLALWELFF
>-|-|TRBJ1-2|TRBV29-1
TGCAGCGTCCAGGACAGAAACTATGGCTACACCTTC
CSVQDRNYGYTF
>few|-|TRBJ2-2|TRBV28
TGTGCCAGCAGTTTATGGGGGAGGTTCAACACCGGGGAGCTGTTTTTT
CASSLWGRFNTGELFF
>-|-|TRBJ1-2|TRBV6-4
TGTGCCAGCAGTCAAGGCAGGGAACATGGCTACACCTTC
CASSQGREHGYTF
>-|-|TRBJ2-6|TRBV18
TGTGCCAGCTCACCACAGGGGATCGTGCCTGGGGCCAACGTCCTGACTTTC
CASSPQGIVPGANVLTF
>-|TRBD1|TRBJ1-2|TRBV11-2
TGTGCCAGCAGCTTAGGGGGACAGGGATATGGCTACACCTTC
CASSLGGQGYGYTF
>few|-|TRBJ1-5|TRBV15
TGTGCCACCAGCAGAGATGGGGGGAATCAGCCCCAGCATTTT
CATSRDGGNQPQHF
>-|TRBD2|TRBJ2-7|TRBV9
TGTGCCAGCAGCGTCGGAGGGACTAGCGGGAGTTCCGAGCAGTACTTC
CASSVGGTSGSSEQYF
>-|TRBD1|TRBJ2-7|TRBV27
TGTGCCAGCAGTTTATTGGGACAGTCGTACGAGCAGTACTTC
CASSLLGQSYEQYF
>-|-|TRBJ1-2|TRBV5-1
TGCGCCAGCAGCTTGGGTCCGACAAGCCTCTATGGCTACACCTTC
CASSLGPTSLYGYTF
>few|TRBD2|TRBJ2-1|TRBV6-1
TGTGCCAGCCGAACTAGCGGGGGTGACCTTAAGCAGTTCTTC
CASRTSGGDLKQFF
>-|TRBD2|TRBJ2-7|TRBV25-1
TGTGCCAGCAGTGAATGGGGGGGGGAGAGGGAGCAGTACTTC
CASSEWGGEREQYF
>-|-|TRBJ2-7|TRBV4-1
TGCGCCAGCAGCCAAGATGTGGGGGGTTCAACCTACGAGCAGTACTTC
CASSQDVGGSTYEQYF
>-|TRBD1|TRBJ1-5|TRBV2
TGTGCCAGCAGTTGGACAGGGGTCGTGCAGCCCCAGCATTTT
CASSWTGVVQPQHF
>-|-|TRBJ1-2|TRBV9
TGTGCCAGCGCTACCTACAGGGACTATGGCTACACCTTC
CASATYRDYGYTF
>-|-|TRBJ1-2|TRBV28
TGTGCCAGCAGCTGGGAGGGGCTCGGCTACACCTTC
CASSWEGLGYTF
>-|-|TRBJ1-6|TRBV2
TGTGCCAGCAGTGAGGGCAGGGATTCACCCCTCCACTTT
CASSEGRDSPLHF
>-|-|TRBJ1-1|TRBV15
TGTGCCACCAGCAGACACCCGACAGGGAACACTGAAGCTTTCTTT
CATSRHPTGNTEAFF
>-|TRBD1|TRBJ2-2|TRBV29-1
TGCAGCGCCGGACAGGGGAGTTACGGGGAGCTGTTTTTT
CSAGQGSYGELFF
>-|-|TRBJ1-1|TRBV2
TGTGCCAGCAGTGAGGGAAGGGGAATCACTGAAGCTTTCTTT
CASSEGRGITEAFF
>-|TRBD2|TRBJ2-7|TRBV28
TGTGCCAGCAGGGAAACGCTAGCGGCATACTCCTACGAGCAGTACTTC
CASRETLAAYSYEQYF
>-|-|TRBJ2-7|TRBV19
TGTGCCAGTACCCAAGGGGGGGGCCAGGCGGTCTACGAGCAGTACTTC
CASTQGGGQAVYEQYF
>-|-|TRBJ1-4|TRBV19
TGTGCCAGTAGTATCGGTGGTAATGAAAAACTGTTTTTT
CASSIGGNEKLFF
>few|TRBD1|TRBJ1-3|TRBV28
TGTGCCAGCAGTTTACTTGGGACAGGGCCTGGAAACACCATATATTTT
CASSLLGTGPGNTIYF
>-|-|TRBJ2-7|TRBV7-9
TGTGCCAGCAGCTTAACGGCGGGGAATAACGAGCAGTACTTC
CASSLTAGNNEQYF
>-|-|TRBJ2-7|TRBV5-4
TGTGCCAGCAGCTTGGTGCCAGGGGATCTTTTATTGGAGCAGTACTTC
CASSLVPGDLLLEQYF
>-|TRBD2|TRBJ2-3|TRBV29-1
TGCAGCGTTGAACGCCGGGGGGGGGAAAACACAGATACGCAGTATTTT
CSVERRGGENTDTQYF
>-|TRBD2|TRBJ2-1|TRBV4-1
TGCGCCAGCAGCCAAGCCCTCCTTCTAGCGGGGGGGATCAATGAGCAGTTCTTC
CASSQALLLAGGINEQFF
>-|TRBD2|TRBJ2-4|TRBV2
TGTGCCAGCACCCTTGGACTAGCGGGGGGACTAGCCAAAAACATTCAGTACTTC
CASTLGLAGGLAKNIQYF
>-|TRBD1|TRBJ1-2|TRBV28
TGTGCCAGCAGACAGGGACAGATACTTAACTATGGCTACACCTTC
CASRQGQILNYGYTF
>-|-|TRBJ1-1|TRBV30
TGTGCCTGGGACCTCGGGTCCCTAGGCACTGAAGCTTTCTTT
CAWDLGSLGTEAFF
>-|-|TRBJ2-7|TRBV14
TGTGCCAGCAGCAACCCTATTGAGAGGGAAAGCTCCTACGAGCAGTACTTC
CASSNPIERESSYEQYF
>-|TRBD2|TRBJ2-7|TRBV18
TGTGCCAGCTCCCCCAGTGGGTCTAGCGGGAGCTACGAGCAGTACTTC
CASSPSGSSGSYEQYF
>few|-|TRBJ1-1|TRBV18
TGTGCCAGCTCTCCTTCACTCAGGGATATGAACACTGAAGCTTTCTTT
CASSPSLRDMNTEAFF
>few|TRBD1|TRBJ1-1|TRBV6-5
TGTGCCAGCAGGGGGACAGGGGGCGTGGATGCTTTCTTT
CASRGTGGVDAFF
>-|-|TRBJ1-4|TRBV15
TGTGCCACCAGCAGAGGGTCCTTACAAGAAAAACTGTTTTTT
CATSRGSLQEKLFF
>-|-|TRBJ2-1|TRBV27
TGTGCCAGCAGTTTCGTGGGAGGGGGTTCCTCCTACAATGAGCAGTTCTTC
CASSFVGGGSSYNEQFF
>-|TRBD2|TRBJ2-1|TRBV7-2
TGTGCCAGCAGCCAGACTAGCGGGACGGGCAATGAGCAGTTCTTC
CASSQTSGTGNEQFF
>-|-|TRBJ1-1|TRBV5-1
TGCGCCAGCAGCTTAGGAGACACTGAAGCTTTCTTT
CASSLGDTEAFF